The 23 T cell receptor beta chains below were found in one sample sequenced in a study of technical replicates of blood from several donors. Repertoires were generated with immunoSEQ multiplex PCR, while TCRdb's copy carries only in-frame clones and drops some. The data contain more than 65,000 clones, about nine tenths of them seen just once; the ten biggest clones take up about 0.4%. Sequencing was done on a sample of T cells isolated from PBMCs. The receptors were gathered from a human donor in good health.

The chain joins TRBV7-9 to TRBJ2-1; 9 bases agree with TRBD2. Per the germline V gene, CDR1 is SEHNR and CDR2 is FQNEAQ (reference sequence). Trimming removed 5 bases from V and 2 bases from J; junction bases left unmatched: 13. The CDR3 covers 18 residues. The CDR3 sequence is CASSAEGGGRAPYNEQFF. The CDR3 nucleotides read TGTGCCAGCAGCGCAGAGGGAGGCGGGAGGGCCCCCTACAATGAGCAGTTCTTC.

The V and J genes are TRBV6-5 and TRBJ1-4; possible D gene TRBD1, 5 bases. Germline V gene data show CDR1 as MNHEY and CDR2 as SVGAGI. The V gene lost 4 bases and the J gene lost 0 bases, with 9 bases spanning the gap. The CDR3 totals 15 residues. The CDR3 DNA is TGTGCCAGCAGTTGGGGAGGGGCAACTAATGAAAAACTGTTTTTT. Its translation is CASSWGGATNEKLFF.

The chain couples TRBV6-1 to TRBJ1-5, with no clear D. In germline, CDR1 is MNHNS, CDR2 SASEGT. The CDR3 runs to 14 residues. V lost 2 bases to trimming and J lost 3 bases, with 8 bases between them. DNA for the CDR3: TGTGCCAGCAGTGAACACATTACCAATCAGCCCCAGCATTTT. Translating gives CASSEHITNQPQHF.

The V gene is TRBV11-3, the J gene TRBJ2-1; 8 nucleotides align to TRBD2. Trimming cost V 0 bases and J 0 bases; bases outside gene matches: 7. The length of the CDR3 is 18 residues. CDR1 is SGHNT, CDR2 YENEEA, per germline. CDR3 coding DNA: TGTGCCAGCAGCTTAGAGGCCCAGCGGGGGAGCTCCTACAATGAGCAGTTCTTC. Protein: CASSLEAQRGSSYNEQFF.

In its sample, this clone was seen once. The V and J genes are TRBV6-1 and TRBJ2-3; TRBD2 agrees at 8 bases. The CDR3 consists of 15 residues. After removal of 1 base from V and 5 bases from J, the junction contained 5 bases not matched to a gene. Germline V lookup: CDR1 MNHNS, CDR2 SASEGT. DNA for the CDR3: TGTGCCAGCAGTGAAGGGCGGGAGGTAGGAGATACGCAGTATTTT. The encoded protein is CASSEGREVGDTQYF.

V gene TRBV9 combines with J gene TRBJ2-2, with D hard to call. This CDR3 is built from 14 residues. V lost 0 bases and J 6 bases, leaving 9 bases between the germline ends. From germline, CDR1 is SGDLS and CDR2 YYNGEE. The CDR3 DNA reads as TGTGCCAGCAGCGTAGGAATAGTGGCCGGGGAGCTGTTTTTT. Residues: CASSVGIVAGELFF.

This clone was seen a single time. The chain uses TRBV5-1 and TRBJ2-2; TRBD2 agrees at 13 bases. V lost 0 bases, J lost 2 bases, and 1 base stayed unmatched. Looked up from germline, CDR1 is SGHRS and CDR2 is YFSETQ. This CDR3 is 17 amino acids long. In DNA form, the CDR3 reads TGCGCCAGCAGCTTGGGACTAGCGGGAGGAAACACCGGGGAGCTGTTTTTT. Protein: CASSLGLAGGNTGELFF.

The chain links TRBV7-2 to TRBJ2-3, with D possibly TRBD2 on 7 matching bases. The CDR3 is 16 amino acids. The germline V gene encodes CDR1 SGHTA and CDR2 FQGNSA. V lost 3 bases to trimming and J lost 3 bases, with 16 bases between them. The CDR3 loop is CASSFGGSRGTDTQYF. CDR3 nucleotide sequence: TGTGCCAGCAGCTTCGGCGGGAGTAGGGGGACAGATACGCAGTATTTT.

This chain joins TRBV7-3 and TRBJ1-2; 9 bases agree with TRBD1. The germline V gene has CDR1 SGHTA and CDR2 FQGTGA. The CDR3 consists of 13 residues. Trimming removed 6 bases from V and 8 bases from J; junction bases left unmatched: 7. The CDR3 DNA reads TGTGCCAGCAGTTTCGGGACAGGGAACGGCTACACCTTC. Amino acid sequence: CASSFGTGNGYTF.

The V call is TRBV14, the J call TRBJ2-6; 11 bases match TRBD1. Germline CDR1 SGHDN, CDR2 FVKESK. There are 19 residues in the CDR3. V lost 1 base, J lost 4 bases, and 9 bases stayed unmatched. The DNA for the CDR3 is TGTGCCAGCAGCCAAGTCTATGGACAGGGGGCGCTCGGGGCCAACGTCCTGACTTTC. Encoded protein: CASSQVYGQGALGANVLTF.

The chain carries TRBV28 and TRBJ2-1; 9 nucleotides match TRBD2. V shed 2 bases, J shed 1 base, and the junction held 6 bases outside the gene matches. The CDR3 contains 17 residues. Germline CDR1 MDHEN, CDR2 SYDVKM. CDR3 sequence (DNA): TGTGCCAGCAGTTTACCTTTAGCGGGAGCTTCCTACAATGAGCAGTTCTTC. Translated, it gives CASSLPLAGASYNEQFF.

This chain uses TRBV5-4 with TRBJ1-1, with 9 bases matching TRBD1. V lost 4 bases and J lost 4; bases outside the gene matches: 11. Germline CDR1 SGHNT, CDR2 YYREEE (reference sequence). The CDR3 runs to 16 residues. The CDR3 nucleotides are TGTGCCAGCAGCCAAGACAGGGGGACCTTGAGCACTGAAGCTTTCTTT. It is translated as CASSQDRGTLSTEAFF.

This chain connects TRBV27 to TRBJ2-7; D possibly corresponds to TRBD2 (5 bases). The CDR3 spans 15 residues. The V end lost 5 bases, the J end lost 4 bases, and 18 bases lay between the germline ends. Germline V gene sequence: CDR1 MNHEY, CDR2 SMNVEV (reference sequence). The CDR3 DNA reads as TGTGCCAGCAGTCCCTCGTATAGCGCCAGTTACGAGCAGTACTTC. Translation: CASSPSYSASYEQYF.

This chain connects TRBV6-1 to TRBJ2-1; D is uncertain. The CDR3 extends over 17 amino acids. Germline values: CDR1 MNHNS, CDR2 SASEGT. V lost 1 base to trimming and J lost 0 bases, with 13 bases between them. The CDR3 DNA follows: TGTGCCAGCAGTGAAGGACAAACCCCCAGCTCCTACAATGAGCAGTTCTTC. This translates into CASSEGQTPSSYNEQFF.

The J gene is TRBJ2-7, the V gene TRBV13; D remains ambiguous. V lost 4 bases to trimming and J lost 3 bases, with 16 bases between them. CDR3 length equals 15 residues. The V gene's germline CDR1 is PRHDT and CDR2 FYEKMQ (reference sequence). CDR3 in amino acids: CASSSSPIQVYEQYF. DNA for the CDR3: TGTGCCAGCAGCTCCTCGCCTATCCAAGTCTACGAGCAGTACTTC.

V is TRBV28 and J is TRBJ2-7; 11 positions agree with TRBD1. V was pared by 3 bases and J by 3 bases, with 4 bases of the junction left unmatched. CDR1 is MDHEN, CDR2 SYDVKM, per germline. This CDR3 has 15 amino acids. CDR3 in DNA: TGTGCCAGCAGTTTGGCTGGGACAGGGGGCTACGAGCAGTACTTC. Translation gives CASSLAGTGGYEQYF.

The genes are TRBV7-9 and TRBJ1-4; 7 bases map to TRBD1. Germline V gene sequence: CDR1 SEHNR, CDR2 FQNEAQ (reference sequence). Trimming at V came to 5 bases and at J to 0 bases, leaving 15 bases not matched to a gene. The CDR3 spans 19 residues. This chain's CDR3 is CASSVRTGTRSATNEKLFF. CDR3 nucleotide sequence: TGTGCCAGCAGCGTAAGGACAGGAACGAGATCTGCAACTAATGAAAAACTGTTTTTT.

CDR3 bases: TGTGCCAGCAGCCAAGATGCGGGACAGGGCAATCAGCCCCAGCATTTT. The encoded protein is CASSQDAGQGNQPQHF. V and J are TRBV4-2 and TRBJ1-5, with 8 bases lining up with TRBD1. CDR3 length: 16 residues. CDR1 is LGHNA and CDR2 is YNFKEQ in the germline V gene. The V segment lost 0 bases and the J segment 2 bases; nucleotides outside the gene matches: 3.

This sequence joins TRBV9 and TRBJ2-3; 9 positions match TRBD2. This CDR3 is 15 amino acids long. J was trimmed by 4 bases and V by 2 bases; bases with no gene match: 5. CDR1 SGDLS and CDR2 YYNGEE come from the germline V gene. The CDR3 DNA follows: TGTGCCAGCAGCGTTCCGCGGGAGGGCCCAGATACGCAGTATTTT. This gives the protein CASSVPREGPDTQYF.

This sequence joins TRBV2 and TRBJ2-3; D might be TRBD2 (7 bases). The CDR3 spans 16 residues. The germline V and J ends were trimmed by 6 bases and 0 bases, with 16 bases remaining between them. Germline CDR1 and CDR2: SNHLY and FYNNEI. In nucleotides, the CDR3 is TGTGCCAGCAGCCTTCCTAGGGGGGGGAGCACAGATACGCAGTATTTT. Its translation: CASSLPRGGSTDTQYF.

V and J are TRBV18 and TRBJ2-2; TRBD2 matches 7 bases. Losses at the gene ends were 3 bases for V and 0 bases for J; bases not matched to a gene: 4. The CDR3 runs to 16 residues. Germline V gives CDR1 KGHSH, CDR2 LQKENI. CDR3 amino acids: CASSPQLAPNTGELFF. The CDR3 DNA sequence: TGTGCCAGCTCACCGCAACTAGCGCCGAACACCGGGGAGCTGTTTTTT.

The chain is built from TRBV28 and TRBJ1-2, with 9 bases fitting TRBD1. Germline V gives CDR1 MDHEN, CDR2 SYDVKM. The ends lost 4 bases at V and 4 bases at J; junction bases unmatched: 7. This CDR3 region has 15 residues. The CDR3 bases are TGTGCCAGCAGTTCCCGGGACAGGGATTTCTATGGCTACACCTTC. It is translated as CASSSRDRDFYGYTF.

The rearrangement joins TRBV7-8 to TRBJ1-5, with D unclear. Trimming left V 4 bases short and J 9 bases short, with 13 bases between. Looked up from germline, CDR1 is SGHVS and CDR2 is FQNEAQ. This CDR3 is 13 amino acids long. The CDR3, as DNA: TGTGCCAGCAGCTACGGGATCGGACCGCCCCAGCATTTT. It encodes CASSYGIGPPQHF.